This entry features one T cell receptor (beta chain) sequence. Its matching antigen is unknown. The data derive from a study of T cell repertoires in cytomegalovirus infection. TCRdb reanalysed the reads using MiXCR and keeps one entry per CDR3 protein. The sample lists about 130,000 distinct CDR3 sequences, more than 20% occurring once. The sequenced material came from PBMCs, sequenced either directly or after in vitro stimulation (not recorded which). The receptor was derived from a human donor in good health (CMV status not recorded). Some clones in this sample may be carry-over from other donors' samples.

This chain's CDR3 is CASSPRLGEAFF. The CDR3, as DNA: TGTGCCAGCTCACCACGGCTGGGTGAAGCTTTCTTT. The rearrangement links TRBV18 to TRBJ1-1; D call uncertain. The CDR3 spans 12 residues. Per the germline V gene, CDR1 is KGHSH and CDR2 is LQKENI. The V gene lost 1 base and the J gene lost 7 bases, with 7 bases spanning the gap. The whole variable domain, remainder taken from reference TRBV18 and TRBJ1-1, is NAGVMQNPRHLVRRRGQEARLRCSPMKGHSHVYWYRQLPEEGLKFMVYLQKENIIDESGMPKERFSAEFPKEGPSILRIQQVVRGDSAAYFCASSPRLGEAFFGQGTRLTVV.